A selection of T cell receptor beta chains follows, all from one sample in a study of cytomegalovirus exposure and HLA in healthy donors. Clones were read by immunoSEQ multiplex PCR, and TCRdb kept only the in-frame ones, dropping some. In the table there are some 200,000 clones, 70% of which are singletons. The material sequenced was PBMCs. These receptors were taken from a man aged 35 to 55 in good health and CMV-seropositive. Each CDR3 is given with its conserved first and last residue. Each record gives: D gene, V gene, clone size, J gene, CDR3 DNA, CDR3 protein. D genes are given only for firm matches. Size tells how often a clone was seen (once, few, many) or the class of an expanded clone, and some rows leave it out.

>TRBD1|TRBV6-5|few|TRBJ1-6
TGTGCCAGCAGTTACTCGAACGGACAGGGTAATTCACCCCTCCACTTT
CASSYSNGQGNSPLHF
>.|TRBV19|.|TRBJ1-2
TGTGCCAGTAGTATAGGTGGCAGTACCTATGGCTACACCTTC
CASSIGGSTYGYTF
>.|TRBV19|.|TRBJ1-2
TGTGCCAGTAGTGCCGCCACAGGGCTCGGCTACACCTTC
CASSAATGLGYTF
>.|TRBV6-4|.|TRBJ2-3
TGTGCCAGCAGTGAGCAGATGGCAGATACGCAGTATTTT
CASSEQMADTQYF
>.|TRBV29-1|.|TRBJ1-2
TGCAGCGTTATTTGGGGGGGAGACTATGGCTACACCTTC
CSVIWGGDYGYTF
>.|TRBV19|.|TRBJ1-1
TGTGCCAGTAGTGAGGGCCCTAAGGCGAACACTGAAGCTTTCTTT
CASSEGPKANTEAFF
>.|TRBV5-1|.|TRBJ2-1
TGCGCCAGCAGCAATGTGGTGAGCAATGAGCAGTTCTTC
CASSNVVSNEQFF
>.|TRBV27|.|TRBJ1-6
TGTGCCAGCAGTTTATCAAGGAGAGATTCACCCCTCCACTTT
CASSLSRRDSPLHF
>TRBD2|TRBV7-2|few|TRBJ2-7
TGTGCCAGCAGCTCCAGGACTAGCGGGGGGGTGGCCTACGAGCAGTACTTC
CASSSRTSGGVAYEQYF
>TRBD1|TRBV7-6|.|TRBJ1-4
TGTGCCAGCCGCCCGACAGGGGCCGGGACTAATGAAAAACTGTTTTTT
CASRPTGAGTNEKLFF
>TRBD1|TRBV2|.|TRBJ1-2
TGTGCCAGCACTTTGACAGGGGGTCCTAACTATGGCTACACCTTC
CASTLTGGPNYGYTF
>TRBD1|TRBV5-1|.|TRBJ2-5
TGCGCCAGCAGTCGTTGGACAGGAGAAGAGACCCAGTACTTC
CASSRWTGEETQYF
>TRBD1|TRBV5-8|.|TRBJ1-5
TGTGCCAGCAGCCCGGGACAGGCCCTCGGCGGGTCTCAGCCCCAGCATTTT
CASSPGQALGGSQPQHF
>.|TRBV19|.|TRBJ1-3
TGTGCCAGTAGTATGGGCGCGGGGGCTGCTCGAAACACCATATATTTT
CASSMGAGAARNTIYF
>.|TRBV15|few|TRBJ1-5
TGTGCCACCAGCAGAGATACGGGTAGCAATCAGCCCCAGCATTTT
CATSRDTGSNQPQHF
>TRBD1|TRBV9|.|TRBJ1-6
TGTGCCAGCAGCGCCCGGGACAGGGATAATTCACCCCTCCACTTT
CASSARDRDNSPLHF
>TRBD2|TRBV5-1|.|TRBJ2-7
TGCGCCAGCAGCCGGGGTTCGAGATTAGCGGGGAAGGAAGACGAGCAGTACTTC
CASSRGSRLAGKEDEQYF
>.|TRBV7-9|few|TRBJ2-7
TGTGCCAGCAGCTTAGTGGGCTCGGAAGGGCAGTACTTC
CASSLVGSEGQYF
>.|TRBV4-2|.|TRBJ2-7
TGTGCCAGCAGCCAAGAATCAGGGGACATCCCCTACGAGCAGTACTTC
CASSQESGDIPYEQYF
>TRBD2|TRBV19|.|TRBJ2-2
TGTGCCAGTAGTACACTAGCGGGGGGGACCGGGGAGCTGTTTTTT
CASSTLAGGTGELFF
>.|TRBV6-1|.|TRBJ1-1
TGTGCCAGCAGTGTTGAAAGGAGTGGCGCAGCTTTCTTT
CASSVERSGAAFF
>TRBD1|TRBV7-9|few|TRBJ2-7
TGTGCCAGCAGCTTGCCTCCGGGACAGGGGAGAGGGGAGCAGTACTTC
CASSLPPGQGRGEQYF
>TRBD2|TRBV5-1|.|TRBJ2-7
TGCGCCAGCAGGCCTACTAGCGGGGGACGACTCTACGAGCAGTACTTC
CASRPTSGGRLYEQYF
>TRBD2|TRBV9|few|TRBJ2-3
TGTGCCAGCAGCGTAGGGACTAGCGGGGGGCGTAGCACAGATACGCAGTATTTT
CASSVGTSGGRSTDTQYF
>TRBD2|TRBV28|.|TRBJ2-5
TGTGCCAGCAGCCTACTCCGGACTAGCGGTGATACCCAGTACTTC
CASSLLRTSGDTQYF
>TRBD1|TRBV7-8|.|TRBJ2-2
TGTGCCAGCAGCTTAGACAGGGGGCACGCGAACACCGGGGAGCTGTTTTTT
CASSLDRGHANTGELFF
>.|TRBV7-6|.|TRBJ1-3
TGTGCCAGCAGCTTAGAGGTTTCGACTGCATCTGGAAACACCATATATTTT
CASSLEVSTASGNTIYF
>.|TRBV14|.|TRBJ1-5
TGTGCCAGCAGCCAAGATCGGGTTCAGCCCCAGCATTTT
CASSQDRVQPQHF
>TRBD1|TRBV6-5|.|TRBJ2-7
TGTGCCAGCAGTTACTACCAGGGGGCGGGAGAGCAGTACTTC
CASSYYQGAGEQYF
>.|TRBV28|few|TRBJ2-2
TGCGCCAGCAGGACGAAACAGGGCTGGATCGGGGAGCTGTTTTTT
CASRTKQGWIGELFF
>TRBD2|TRBV4-2|once|TRBJ2-3
TGTGCCAGCAGCCAAGGGGGCAGGGAGGGAGATACGCAGTATTTT
CASSQGGREGDTQYF
>.|TRBV15|.|TRBJ2-2
TGTGCCACCAGCAGAGAGATTAGGAGAAGCGCCGGGGAGCTGTTTTTT
CATSREIRRSAGELFF
>.|TRBV29-1|once|TRBJ1-2
TGCAGCGCAGGGGCCGCCGGAAGCTATGGCTACACCTTC
CSAGAAGSYGYTF
>.|TRBV4-1|.|TRBJ1-5
TGCGCCAGCAGCCAAGAAGGAGGGTGGGGTCAGCCCCAGCATTTT
CASSQEGGWGQPQHF
>TRBD2|TRBV10-1|.|TRBJ2-3
TGCGCCAGCAGGAGGCGGGAGGCGGGGGGGCATGATACGCAGTATTTT
CASRRREAGGHDTQYF
>TRBD1|TRBV10-1|.|TRBJ1-4
TGCGCCAGCAGTGTTGGGACAGGGGGCGTCCGGTCCGGAAAACTGTTTTTT
CASSVGTGGVRSGKLFF
>.|TRBV2|.|TRBJ1-2
TGTGCCAGCAGCCTAAGCCGAGAATCTAACTATGGCTACACCTTC
CASSLSRESNYGYTF
>.|TRBV9|.|TRBJ2-3
TGTGCCAGCAGCGTAGAAGGACTTGGCACAGATACGCAGTATTTT
CASSVEGLGTDTQYF
>.|TRBV5-1|.|TRBJ1-3
TGCGCCAGCAGACCGACAGGTCTCTCTGGAAACACCATATATTTT
CASRPTGLSGNTIYF
>.|TRBV21-1|.|TRBJ2-7
TGTGCCAGCAGCCAGGGTCTCCCCTACGAGCAGTACTTC
CASSQGLPYEQYF
>.|TRBV5-1|.|TRBJ2-1
TGCGCCAGCAGCTGGAGGGGGGGGAATGAGCAGTTCTTC
CASSWRGGNEQFF
>TRBD1|TRBV6-1|.|TRBJ1-5
TGTGCCAGCAGTGGGGGGACAGGGAAGAGGGGCAATCAGCCCCAGCATTTT
CASSGGTGKRGNQPQHF